This T cell receptor (beta chain) was captured by sequencing in a study of blood T cells in healthy people across ages. Sample-barcoded 5' priming and a J-beta primer mix drove a second PCR of about 7 to 12 cycles. One entry per CDR3 protein results from TCRdb running MiXCR on the 5' RACE reads. Among roughly 410,000 distinct CDR3 sequences, approximately 47% were seen once, and the ten largest hold 51%. The CDR3 length is 14 residues. Germline-derived CDR1 and CDR2 are SGHAT and FQNNGV. V lost 4 bases to trimming and J lost 4 bases, with 11 bases between them. This chain links TRBV11-2 with TRBJ2-1; D unresolved. The clonotype originates from a man between 60 and 75 years old in good health. The specimen was blood. This CDR3 is CASSSNPGYNEQFF. DNA for the CDR3: TGTGCCAGCAGCTCTAACCCCGGGTACAATGAGCAGTTCTTC.